This T cell receptor beta chain was documented in a study of T-cell memory formation after mild COVID-19. TCRdb ran MiXCR on the 5' RACE reads and lists one entry per CDR3 protein. Of over 120,000 distinct CDR3 sequences listed, 19% are singletons. The CDR3 runs 15 residues. V was clipped by 4 bases and J by 0 bases, with 7 bases between them. The germline V gene encodes CDR1 SNHLY and CDR2 FYNNEI. The source material was PBMCs or a T cell subset sorted from them (not recorded which). The sequence was obtained from an adult woman who had mild COVID-19 (a few samples of this study predate the infection). Cell type and time point are not known. This chain uses TRBV2 with TRBJ2-6; D call uncertain. This CDR3 is CASSARVSGANVLTF. The CDR3 region has the DNA TGTGCCAGCAGTGCTCGGGTCTCTGGGGCCAACGTCCTGACTTTC. Full variable domain (rest looked up from reference TRBV2 and TRBJ2-6): EPEVTQTPSHQVTQMGQEVILRCVPISNHLYFYWYRQILGQKVEFLVSFYNNEISEKSEIFDDQFSVERPDGSNFTLKIRSTKLEDSAMYFCASSARVSGANVLTFGAGSRLTVL.